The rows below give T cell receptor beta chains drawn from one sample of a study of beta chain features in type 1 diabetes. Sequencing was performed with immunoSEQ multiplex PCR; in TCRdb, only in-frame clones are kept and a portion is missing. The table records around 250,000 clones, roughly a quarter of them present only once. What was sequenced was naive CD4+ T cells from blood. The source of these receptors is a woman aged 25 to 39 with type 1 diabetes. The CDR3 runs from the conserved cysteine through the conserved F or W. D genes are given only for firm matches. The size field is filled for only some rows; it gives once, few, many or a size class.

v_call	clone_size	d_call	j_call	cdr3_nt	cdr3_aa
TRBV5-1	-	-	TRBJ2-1	TGCGCCAGCAGCTTGGACGCGAGCTCCTACAATGAGCAGTTCTTC	CASSLDASSYNEQFF
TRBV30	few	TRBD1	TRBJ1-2	TGTGCCTGGAGTATACTCGGACAGGGCTATGGCTACACCTTC	CAWSILGQGYGYTF
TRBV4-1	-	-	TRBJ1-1	TGCGCCAGCAGCCAAGATTCCGGGGGTGAAGCTTTCTTT	CASSQDSGGEAFF
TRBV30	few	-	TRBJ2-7	TGTGCCTGGAAGCATCGGGGTTACGAGCAGTACTTC	CAWKHRGYEQYF
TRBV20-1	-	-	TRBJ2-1	TGCAGTGCTAGTAGCTATGAGCAGTTCTTC	CSASSYEQFF
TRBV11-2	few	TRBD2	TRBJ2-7	TGTGCCAGCAGCTCCAGACTAGCGGGAGGGATCGAGCAGTACTTC	CASSSRLAGGIEQYF
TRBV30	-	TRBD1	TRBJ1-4	TGTGCCTGGAGTGGAGACAGGGGGAATGAAAAACTGTTTTTT	CAWSGDRGNEKLFF
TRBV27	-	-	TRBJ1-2	TGTGCCAGCAGTTTCCAGGATACTAACTATGGCTACACCTTC	CASSFQDTNYGYTF
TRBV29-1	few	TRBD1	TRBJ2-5	TGCAGCGCGGGACAGGGGCGAGGGGAGACCCAGTACTTC	CSAGQGRGETQYF
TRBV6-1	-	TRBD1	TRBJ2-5	TGTGCCAGCAGGGCCGGGACAGAAGAGACCCAGTACTTC	CASRAGTEETQYF
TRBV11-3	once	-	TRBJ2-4	TGTGCCAGCAGCCGGGGGCAGGGGGGAAACATTCAGTACTTC	CASSRGQGGNIQYF
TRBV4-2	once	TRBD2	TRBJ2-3	TGTGCCAGCAGCTCAAGACTAGCGGTAGACACAGATACGCAGTATTTT	CASSSRLAVDTDTQYF
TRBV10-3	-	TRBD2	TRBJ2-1	TGTGCCATCGGATCAACTAGCGGGGTGGACTACAATGAGCAGTTCTTC	CAIGSTSGVDYNEQFF
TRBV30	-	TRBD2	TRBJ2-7	TGTGCCTGGAATCCAGGGACTAGCGGTTCCGAGCAGTACTTC	CAWNPGTSGSEQYF
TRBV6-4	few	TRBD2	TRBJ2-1	TGTGCCAGCAGCGCCGGGACTAGCGGGAGGATATATGAGCAGTTCTTC	CASSAGTSGRIYEQFF
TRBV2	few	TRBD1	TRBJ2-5	TGTGCCAGTCGACAGGGTGAGACCCAGTACTTC	CASRQGETQYF
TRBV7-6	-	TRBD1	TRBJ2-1	TGTGCCAGCAGCTCCCGACAGGGGGACAACAATGAGCAGTTCTTC	CASSSRQGDNNEQFF
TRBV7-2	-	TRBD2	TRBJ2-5	TGTGCCAGCAGCTCCATACGGACTAGCGGGAGGGAAACCCAAGAGACCCAGTACTTC	CASSSIRTSGRETQETQYF
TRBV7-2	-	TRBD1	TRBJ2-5	TGTGCCAGCAGCCGGGACAGGGCACAAGAGACCCAGTACTTC	CASSRDRAQETQYF
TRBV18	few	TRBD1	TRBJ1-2	TGTGCCAGCTCACCCTCCGGGACAGCCTATGGCTACACCTTC	CASSPSGTAYGYTF
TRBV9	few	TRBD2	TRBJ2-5	TGTGCCAGCAGCTCCCACCTAGCGGAACAAGAGACCCAGTACTTC	CASSSHLAEQETQYF
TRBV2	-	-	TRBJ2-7	TGTGCCAGCAGTGTGCTGAGCTACGAGCAGTACTTC	CASSVLSYEQYF
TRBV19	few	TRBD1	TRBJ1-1	TGTGCCAGCTTGACAGGGAGTAACGAAGCTTTCTTT	CASLTGSNEAFF
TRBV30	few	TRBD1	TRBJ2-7	TGTGCCTGGAGTGGACAGGGCGGCAACGAGCAGTACTTC	CAWSGQGGNEQYF
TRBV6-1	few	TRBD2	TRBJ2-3	TGTGCCAGCAGTGATTTAGCGGGAGCTTTGGATACGCAGTATTTT	CASSDLAGALDTQYF
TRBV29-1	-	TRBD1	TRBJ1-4	TGCAGCGTCACACGGACAGGGAGTAATGAAAAACTGTTTTTT	CSVTRTGSNEKLFF